Following are 9 T cell receptor beta chains from one sample sequenced in a study of CD8+ T cells in alopecia areata. As the sequencing template, cDNA was produced by extracting RNA and reverse transcribing it. Assay: immunoSEQ multiplex PCR; the TCRdb copy retains only in-frame clones and omits some. Altogether more than 250,000 clones were found in the sample, and no singletons occur. Scientists pooled cutaneous lymph node cells and sorted them on CD4, CD8alpha, NKG2D, NKG2ACE and other markers. Input material: CD4+ T cells sorted from a lymph node. The receptors stem from a C3H/HeJ mouse with alopecia areata. MHC haplotype: H2-k.

This clone has only a few counts. All gene names here are mouse names. The read gets to within 4 residues of the CDR3 end, and the germline J gene fills in the rest. The chain couples TRBV12-1 to TRBJ1-2, with D possibly TRBD1 on 6 matching bases. The germline V gene has CDR1 SGHSN and CDR2 HYEKVE. The V and J ends lost 4 bases and 4 bases respectively, with 15 bases between them. The CDR3 is made up of 14 amino acids. The CDR3 sequence: CASSRGGASSDYTF. The DNA read from the CDR3 is TGTGCCAGCTCCCGGGGGGGGGCGAGCTCC.

With respect to this clone: The genes and germline here are from mouse. Read sequence stops 4 residues before the CDR3 end, and the germline J gene provides the missing end. The chain uses TRBV19 and TRBJ1-1; TRBD1 matches 11 bases. In germline, CDR1 is FNHDT, CDR2 SITEND (reference sequence). The CDR3 has 16 amino acids. V lost 4 bases to trimming and J lost 0 bases; unmatched junction nucleotides: 5. The CDR3: CASSPRTGGPNTEVFF. Incomplete CDR3 DNA: TGTGCCAGCAGTCCTCGGACAGGGGGCCCAAACACA.

Worth noting for this clone: These gene names are mouse names. The sequence runs out 4 residues before the end of the CDR3; the remainder is reconstructed from the germline J gene. This chain uses TRBV19 with TRBJ2-2; D unresolved. Germline lookup yields CDR1 FNHDT and CDR2 SITEND (reference sequence). V was cut by 0 bases and J by 0 bases, with 6 bases left in between. This CDR3 comprises 15 residues. The sequenced CDR3 bases are TGTGCCAGCAGTATAGTTCTGTCAAACACCGGG. It yields the protein CASSIVLSNTG. In full, the CDR3 is CASSIVLSNTGQLYF.

This clone occurred a few times. The germline and genes are mouse ones. The sequence runs out 3 residues before the end of the CDR3; the remainder is reconstructed from the germline J gene. J is TRBJ1-6 and V is TRBV19, with 11 bases fitting TRBD1. TRBJ1-6 is known as an ORF, though its function is uncertain. The CDR3 length is 15 residues. Germline-derived CDR1 and CDR2 are FNHDT and SITEND (reference sequence). V shed 5 bases, J shed 6 bases, and the junction held 4 bases outside the gene matches. CDR3 amino acids: CASSPDRGRNSPLYF. Partial CDR3 DNA: TGTGCCAGCAGCCCGGACAGGGGGCGTAATTCGCCC.

This clone has only a few counts. Here the gene names and germline are mouse. Read coverage stops 4 residues before the CDR3 terminus; the germline J gene supplies the remainder. This chain connects TRBV5 to TRBJ2-3; 9 bases fit TRBD1. V was clipped by 3 bases and J by 2 bases; unmatched bases: 6. CDR3 length equals 16 residues. The germline V gene has CDR1 LGHNA and CDR2 YNLKQL (reference sequence). The CDR3 is CASSQGTGWDAETLYF. The CDR3 DNA, read in part, is TGTGCCAGCAGCCAGGGGACAGGGTGGGATGCAGAA.

Details on this clone: All gene names here are mouse names. Read data end 4 residues before the CDR3 end; the end is taken from the germline J gene. The V call is TRBV5, the J call TRBJ2-5; 7 bases agree with TRBD1. Germline V gene data show CDR1 as LGHNA and CDR2 as YNLKQL (reference sequence). This CDR3 has 14 amino acids. The sequenced part of the CDR3 DNA is TGTGCCAGCAGCCTTTCAGACAGGGAAGAC. Its translation: CASSLSDRED. The CDR3 in its entirety is CASSLSDREDTQYF.

As regards this clone: Gene names refer to mouse genes. The read ends 4 residues before the CDR3 terminus; that terminus is restored from the germline J gene. The rearrangement joins TRBV13-1 to TRBJ2-5; tentatively, D is TRBD1 (6 bases). The V and J ends lost 6 bases and 3 bases respectively, with 11 bases between them. The length of the CDR3 is 13 residues. Germline V gene sequence: CDR1 NSHNY, CDR2 SYGAGN. The CDR3 DNA, read in part, is TGTGCCAGCAAGCCGGGACAACAAGAC. Translated: CASKPGQQD. The whole CDR3 region reads CASKPGQQDTQYF.

As regards this clone: Germline and genes: mouse. The read comes to an end 3 residues before the CDR3 does, leaving the germline J gene to fill in the end. This chain uses TRBV13-1 with TRBJ1-6; TRBD1 is a possible D gene (6 bases). TRBJ1-6 is labeled an ORF, and its function is uncertain. The CDR3 is 15 amino acids. Germline loops: CDR1 NSHNY, CDR2 SYGAGN. V lost 4 bases, J lost 1 base, and 9 bases lay in between. CDR3 region: CASSPGTSYNSPLYF. The CDR3 DNA, read in part, is TGTGCCAGCAGTCCCGGGACATCCTATAATTCGCCC.

In the case of this clone: Gene names are mouse gene names. The CDR3 goes on 4 residues after the read ends, and that part is filled in from the germline J gene. The genes are TRBV5 and TRBJ2-7; 8 nucleotides align to TRBD2. CDR3 length: 13 residues. The germline V gene encodes CDR1 LGHNA and CDR2 YNLKQL (reference sequence). J was trimmed by 3 bases and V by 3 bases; bases with no gene match: 1. The chain's CDR3 is CASSQGGRYEQYF. The part of the CDR3 DNA that was read is TGTGCCAGCAGCCAGGGGGGGCGCTAT.